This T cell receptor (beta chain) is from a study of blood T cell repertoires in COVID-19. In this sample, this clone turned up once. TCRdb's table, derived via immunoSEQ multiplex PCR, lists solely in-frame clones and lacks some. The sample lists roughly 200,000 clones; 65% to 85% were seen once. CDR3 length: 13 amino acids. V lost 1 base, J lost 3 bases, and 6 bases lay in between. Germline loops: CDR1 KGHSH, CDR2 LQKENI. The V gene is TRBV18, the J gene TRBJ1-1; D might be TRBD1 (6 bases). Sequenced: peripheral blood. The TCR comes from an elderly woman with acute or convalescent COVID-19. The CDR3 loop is CASSPRTDTEAFF. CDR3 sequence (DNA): TGTGCCAGCTCACCACGGACAGACACTGAAGCTTTCTTT.